This T cell receptor (beta chain) appears in the sequencing data of a study of T cell repertoires in cytomegalovirus infection. On the study more broadly: CMV infection together with matching HLA type was indicated by public TCR beta signatures. Overall study findings and caveats: Adding up the frequency of public TCR beta families identified people who carried CMV plus the relevant HLA. The study found HLA-C-restricted CMV-specific TCR beta clonotypes dominating the ex vivo response.

The CDR3 runs 16 residues. V lost 3 bases to trimming and J lost 2 bases; unmatched junction nucleotides: 5. Per germline, CDR1 SGHRS and CDR2 YFSETQ. TCRdb reprocessed the reads with MiXCR, giving one entry per CDR3 protein. The repertoire includes 250,000 or so distinct CDR3 sequences, about 12% of them detected once, and 1.5% to 2% sits in the top ten. Notes on this clonotype: Its target is not known.

Sample: PBMCs. The sequence was obtained from a human donor in good health (CMV status not recorded). Some clones in this sample may be carry-over from other donors' samples. The chain carries TRBV5-1 and TRBJ2-7, with 13 positions matching TRBD2. The CDR3 nucleotides are TGCGCCAGCAGCTCGGGGACTAGCGGGGCCACCTACGAGCAGTACTTC. This encodes CASSSGTSGATYEQYF.